This TCR beta chain was captured by sequencing in a study of T cell repertoires in cytomegalovirus infection. Study as a whole: CMV epitopes, recently identified HLA-C-restricted and well-studied HLA-B-restricted, were used.

The CDR3 covers 16 residues. CDR1 is SGHTS, CDR2 YDEGEE, per germline. V lost 4 bases and J 2 bases, leaving 16 bases between the germline ends. Details on this clonotype: Antigen specificity is unknown.

One entry per CDR3 protein, called by TCRdb with MiXCR from the reads. The data contain about 470,000 distinct CDR3 sequences, about two fifths of them seen just once; the ten biggest clones take up around 45%. The starting material was cultured PBMCs, obtained from culture after CMV antigen stimulation. The sequence came from a human donor in good health (CMV status not recorded). Some clones in this sample may be carry-over from other donors' samples. The chain carries TRBV5-8 and TRBJ2-1; no firm D call. For the CDR3, the DNA is TGTGCCAGCAGCAATCGACAAGTCCTAGCCTACAATGAGCAGTTCTTC. Its translation: CASSNRQVLAYNEQFF. The full variable domain, rest sourced from reference TRBV5-8 and TRBJ2-1, is EAGVTQSPTHLIKTRGQQATLRCSPISGHTSVYWYQQALGLGLQFLLWYDEGEERNRGNFPPRFSGRQFPNYSSELNVNALELEDSALYLCASSNRQVLAYNEQFFGPGTRLTVL.